This entry features one T cell receptor beta chain sequence. Its specificity is not known. The data originate from a study of OX40 agonist ivuxolimab in advanced cancers. Overall study: Prior anti-PD-1, anti-PD-L1 or anti-CTLA-4 therapy did not bar entry, and roughly 40% had some.

Using immunoSEQ multiplex PCR, the repertoire was profiled, and TCRdb retains in-frame clones only, with some absent. The sample yields about 74,000 clones, 84% seen once. Study results and caveats: The CD4+ and CD8+ T cells in the blood had expanded clonally by week 6 at 0.1 to 3.0 mg/kg.

The CDR3 totals 13 residues. The V end was cut by 3 bases, the J end by 5 bases, with 11 bases between. Germline values: CDR1 SQVTM, CDR2 ANQGSEA. This sequence originates from an adult with an advanced solid tumor such as melanoma, head and neck, liver or kidney cancer. The gene calls are TRBV29-1 and TRBJ2-1; possible D gene TRBD2, 6 bases. This specimen consisted of CD4+ or CD8+ T cells sorted from blood, obtained in a trial of the OX40 agonist ivuxolimab. The CDR3 loop is CSVDGSTHNEQFF. The CDR3 nucleotides are TGCAGCGTTGACGGGAGTACCCACAATGAGCAGTTCTTC.